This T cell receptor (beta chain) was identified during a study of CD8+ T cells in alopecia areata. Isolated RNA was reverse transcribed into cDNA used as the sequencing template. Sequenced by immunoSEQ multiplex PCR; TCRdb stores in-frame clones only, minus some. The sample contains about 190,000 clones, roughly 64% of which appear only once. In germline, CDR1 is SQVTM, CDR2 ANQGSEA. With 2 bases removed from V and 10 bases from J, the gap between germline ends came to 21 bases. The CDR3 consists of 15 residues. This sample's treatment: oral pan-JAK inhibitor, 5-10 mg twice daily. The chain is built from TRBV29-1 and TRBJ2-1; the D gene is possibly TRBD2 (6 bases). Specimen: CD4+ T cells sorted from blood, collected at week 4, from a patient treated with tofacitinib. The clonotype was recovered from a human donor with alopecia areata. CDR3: CSVEPLGGSRREQFF. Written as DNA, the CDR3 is TGCAGCGTTGAACCTCTGGGGGGTAGCAGGCGGGAGCAGTTCTTC.